This is a list of T cell receptor beta chains from one sample in a study of cytomegalovirus exposure and HLA in healthy donors. Sequencing used immunoSEQ multiplex PCR; TCRdb keeps in-frame clones, though not all of them. The data show about 110,000 clones, around 89% seen once. The sequencing input was PBMCs. These receptor sequences come from a woman in her twenties or thirties in good health and CMV-seropositive. CDR3s include the opening cysteine and the closing phenylalanine or tryptophan. Each record gives: CDR3 protein, CDR3 DNA, J gene, D gene, clone size, V gene, CDR3 length. The D gene is left open where the match is weak. Not all rows give a size; the values are once, few, many and, for expanded clones, a class.

CDR3aa: CASKAGADTGELFF
CDR3nt: TGTGCCAGCAAAGCGGGGGCTGACACCGGGGAGCTGTTTTTT
j_gene: TRBJ2-2
d_gene: TRBD2
abundance: few
v_gene: TRBV6-4
len: 14

CDR3aa: CASSPIRQGPFYGYTF
CDR3nt: TGTGCCAGCTCACCGATCCGACAGGGGCCCTTCTATGGCTACACCTTC
j_gene: TRBJ1-2
d_gene: TRBD1
abundance: NA
v_gene: TRBV18
len: 16

CDR3aa: CASSQTGAYTDTQYF
CDR3nt: TGTGCCAGCAGCCAAACAGGGGCCTACACAGATACGCAGTATTTT
j_gene: TRBJ2-3
d_gene: TRBD1
abundance: once
v_gene: TRBV4-2
len: 15

CDR3aa: CSVGLAGLYNEQFF
CDR3nt: TGCAGCGTTGGGCTAGCGGGCCTATACAATGAGCAGTTCTTC
j_gene: TRBJ2-1
d_gene: TRBD2
abundance: NA
v_gene: TRBV29-1
len: 14

CDR3aa: CASSLLSNQPQHF
CDR3nt: TGTGCCAGCAGCTTATTAAGCAATCAGCCCCAGCATTTT
j_gene: TRBJ1-5
d_gene: NA
abundance: NA
v_gene: TRBV7-2
len: 13

CDR3aa: CASSARDMNTGELFF
CDR3nt: TGTGCCAGCAGTGCCCGGGACATGAACACCGGGGAGCTGTTTTTT
j_gene: TRBJ2-2
d_gene: NA
abundance: few
v_gene: TRBV6-5
len: 15

CDR3aa: CASSLVLKETQYF
CDR3nt: TGCGCCAGCAGCTTGGTGCTAAAAGAGACCCAGTACTTC
j_gene: TRBJ2-5
d_gene: NA
abundance: once
v_gene: TRBV5-1
len: 13

CDR3aa: CASSMSGTGTYEQYF
CDR3nt: TGTGCCAGTAGTATGTCGGGGACAGGGACCTACGAGCAGTACTTC
j_gene: TRBJ2-7
d_gene: TRBD1
abundance: NA
v_gene: TRBV19
len: 15

CDR3aa: CASSQASFSYEQYF
CDR3nt: TGCGCCAGCAGCCAAGCGAGTTTCTCCTACGAGCAGTACTTC
j_gene: TRBJ2-7
d_gene: NA
abundance: once
v_gene: TRBV4-3
len: 14

CDR3aa: CAWTLGPGVVEQYF
CDR3nt: TGTGCCTGGACCCTGGGACCGGGAGTGGTCGAGCAGTACTTC
j_gene: TRBJ2-7
d_gene: NA
abundance: NA
v_gene: TRBV30
len: 14

CDR3aa: CASSLTSGGRDEQFF
CDR3nt: TGTGCCAGCAGTTTGACTAGCGGGGGGCGGGATGAGCAGTTCTTC
j_gene: TRBJ2-1
d_gene: TRBD2
abundance: NA
v_gene: TRBV6-1
len: 15

CDR3aa: CASSRRLADPANTGELFF
CDR3nt: TGCGCCAGCAGCCGACGGCTAGCGGACCCCGCCAACACCGGGGAGCTGTTTTTT
j_gene: TRBJ2-2
d_gene: TRBD2
abundance: NA
v_gene: TRBV4-3
len: 18

CDR3aa: CASSQDGHSFTDTQYF
CDR3nt: TGTGCCAGCAGCCAAGACGGCCACAGCTTCACAGATACGCAGTATTTT
j_gene: TRBJ2-3
d_gene: NA
abundance: NA
v_gene: TRBV4-2
len: 16

CDR3aa: CASSQPQGLRGDEQFF
CDR3nt: TGTGCCAGCAGCCAACCTCAGGGACTTAGAGGGGATGAGCAGTTCTTC
j_gene: TRBJ2-1
d_gene: NA
abundance: NA
v_gene: TRBV7-6
len: 16

CDR3aa: CAIPEGEGRDEQYF
CDR3nt: TGTGCCATCCCCGAGGGGGAGGGCCGCGACGAGCAGTACTTC
j_gene: TRBJ2-7
d_gene: NA
abundance: NA
v_gene: TRBV10-3
len: 14

CDR3aa: CASSSPADSYQETQYF
CDR3nt: TGTGCCAGCAGCTCCCCGGCGGACAGCTACCAAGAGACCCAGTACTTC
j_gene: TRBJ2-5
d_gene: NA
abundance: NA
v_gene: TRBV5-4
len: 16

CDR3aa: CATMGTGANQPQHF
CDR3nt: TGTGCCACCATGGGAACAGGGGCAAATCAGCCCCAGCATTTT
j_gene: TRBJ1-5
d_gene: TRBD1
abundance: few
v_gene: TRBV6-5
len: 14

CDR3aa: CASSPSLLAGLMGHEQYF
CDR3nt: TGTGCCAGCAGCCCTTCTTTGCTAGCGGGATTGATGGGCCACGAGCAGTACTTC
j_gene: TRBJ2-7
d_gene: TRBD2
abundance: NA
v_gene: TRBV13
len: 18

CDR3aa: CASSYSAGLNAFF
CDR3nt: TGTGCCAGCAGTTACAGCGCCGGACTGAATGCTTTCTTT
j_gene: TRBJ1-1
d_gene: NA
abundance: NA
v_gene: TRBV6-6
len: 13

CDR3aa: CASSLLSYTEAFF
CDR3nt: TGTGCCAGCAGCTTGTTGTCCTACACTGAAGCTTTCTTT
j_gene: TRBJ1-1
d_gene: NA
abundance: few
v_gene: TRBV5-4
len: 13

CDR3aa: CASSQGLGEKAFF
CDR3nt: TGCGCCAGCAGCCAGGGTTTGGGAGAGAAAGCTTTCTTT
j_gene: TRBJ1-1
d_gene: NA
abundance: NA
v_gene: TRBV4-1
len: 13

CDR3aa: CASSPRTDRYSPLHF
CDR3nt: TGTGCCAGCTCACCTCGGACTGACCGATATTCACCCCTCCACTTT
j_gene: TRBJ1-6
d_gene: NA
abundance: NA
v_gene: TRBV18
len: 15

CDR3aa: CASSPGTGLGETQYF
CDR3nt: TGTGCCAGCAGTCCCGGGACAGGGTTGGGAGAGACCCAGTACTTC
j_gene: TRBJ2-5
d_gene: TRBD1
abundance: NA
v_gene: TRBV6-5
len: 15

CDR3aa: CASSDGTYNSPLHF
CDR3nt: TGTGCCAGCAGTGATGGCACGTATAATTCACCCCTCCACTTT
j_gene: TRBJ1-6
d_gene: NA
abundance: NA
v_gene: TRBV2
len: 14

CDR3aa: CASSPSGRASYNEQFF
CDR3nt: TGTGCCAGCAGCCCTAGCGGGAGGGCCTCTTACAATGAGCAGTTCTTC
j_gene: TRBJ2-1
d_gene: TRBD2
abundance: NA
v_gene: TRBV11-2
len: 16

CDR3aa: CASRGARAGPGDTQYF
CDR3nt: TGTGCCAGTAGGGGGGCGAGGGCAGGTCCAGGGGATACGCAGTATTTT
j_gene: TRBJ2-3
d_gene: NA
abundance: NA
v_gene: TRBV19
len: 16

CDR3aa: CASSLPTGIDYTF
CDR3nt: TGTGCCAGCAGTCTCCCGACCGGGATCGACTACACCTTC
j_gene: TRBJ1-2
d_gene: NA
abundance: few
v_gene: TRBV25-1
len: 13

CDR3aa: CASSQITGDYGYTF
CDR3nt: TGTGCCAGCAGCCAAATCACAGGGGACTATGGCTACACCTTC
j_gene: TRBJ1-2
d_gene: TRBD1
abundance: NA
v_gene: TRBV7-9
len: 14